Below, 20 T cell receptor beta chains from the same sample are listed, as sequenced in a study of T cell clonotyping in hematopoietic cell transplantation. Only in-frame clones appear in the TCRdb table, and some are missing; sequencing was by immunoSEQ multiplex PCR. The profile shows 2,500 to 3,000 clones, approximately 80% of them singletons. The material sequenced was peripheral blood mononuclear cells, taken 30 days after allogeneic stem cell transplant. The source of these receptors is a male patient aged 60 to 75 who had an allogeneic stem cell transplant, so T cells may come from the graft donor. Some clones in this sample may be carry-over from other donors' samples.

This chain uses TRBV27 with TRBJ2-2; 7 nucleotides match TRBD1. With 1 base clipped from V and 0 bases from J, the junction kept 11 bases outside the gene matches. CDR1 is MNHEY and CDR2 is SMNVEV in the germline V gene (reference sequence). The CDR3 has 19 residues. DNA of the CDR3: TGTGCCAGCAGTTTATATTGGGCAGGGGGTCTTACGAACACCGGGGAGCTGTTTTTT. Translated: CASSLYWAGGLTNTGELFF.

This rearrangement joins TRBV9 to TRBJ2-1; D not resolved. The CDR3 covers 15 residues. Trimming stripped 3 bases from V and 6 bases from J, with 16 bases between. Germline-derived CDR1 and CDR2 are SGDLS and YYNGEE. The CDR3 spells CASSAYQARFNEQFF. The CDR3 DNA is TGTGCCAGCAGCGCATACCAGGCCCGCTTCAATGAGCAGTTCTTC.

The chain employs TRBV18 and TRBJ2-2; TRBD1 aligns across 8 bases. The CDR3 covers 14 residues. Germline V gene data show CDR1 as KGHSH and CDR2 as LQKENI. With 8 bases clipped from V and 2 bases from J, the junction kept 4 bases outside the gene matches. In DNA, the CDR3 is TGTGCCAGCCGGGGACAGGTCAACACCGGGGAGCTGTTTTTT. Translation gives CASRGQVNTGELFF.

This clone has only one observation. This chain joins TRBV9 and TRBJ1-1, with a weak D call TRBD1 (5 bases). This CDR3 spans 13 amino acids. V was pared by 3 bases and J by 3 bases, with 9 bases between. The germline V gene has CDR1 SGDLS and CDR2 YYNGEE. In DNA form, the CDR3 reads TGTGCCAGCAGCGACCAGGGAGACACTGAAGCTTTCTTT. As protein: CASSDQGDTEAFF.

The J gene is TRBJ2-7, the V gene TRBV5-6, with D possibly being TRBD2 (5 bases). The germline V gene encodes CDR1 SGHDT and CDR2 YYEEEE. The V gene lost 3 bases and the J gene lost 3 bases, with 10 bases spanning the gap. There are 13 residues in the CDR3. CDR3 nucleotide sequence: TGTGCCAGCAGCTCGGGATTTTACTACGAGCAGTACTTC. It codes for CASSSGFYYEQYF.

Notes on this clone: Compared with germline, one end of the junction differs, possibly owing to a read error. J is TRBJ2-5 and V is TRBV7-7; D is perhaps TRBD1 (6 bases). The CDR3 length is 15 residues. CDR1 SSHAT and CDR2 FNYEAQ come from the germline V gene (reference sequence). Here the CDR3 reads CASSAQGLIQETQYF. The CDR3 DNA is TGTGCTAGCAGCGCACAGGGTCTTATCCAAGAGACCCAGTACTTC.

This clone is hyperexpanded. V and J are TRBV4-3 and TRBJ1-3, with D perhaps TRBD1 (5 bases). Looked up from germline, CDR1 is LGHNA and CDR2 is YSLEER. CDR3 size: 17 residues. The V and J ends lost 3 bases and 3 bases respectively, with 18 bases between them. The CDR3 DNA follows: TGCGCCAGCAGCCAGAGGTTTGGGGGTAGAAGTGGAAACACCATATATTTT. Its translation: CASSQRFGGRSGNTIYF.

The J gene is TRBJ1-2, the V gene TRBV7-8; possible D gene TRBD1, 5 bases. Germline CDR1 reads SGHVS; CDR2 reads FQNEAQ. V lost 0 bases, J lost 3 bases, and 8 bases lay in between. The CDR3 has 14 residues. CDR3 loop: CASSLAQGYYGYTF. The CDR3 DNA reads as TGTGCCAGCAGCTTAGCTCAGGGTTACTATGGCTACACCTTC.

The CDR3 sequence is CAWSRGLRNQPQHF. CDR3 nucleotide sequence: TGTGCCTGGAGCCGCGGACTGCGCAATCAGCCCCAGCATTTT. The J gene is TRBJ1-5, the V gene TRBV30; no clear D. V lost 3 bases and J 2 bases, leaving 11 bases between the germline ends. The CDR3 spans 14 residues. Germline V gene lookup returns CDR1 GTSNPN and CDR2 SVGIG (reference sequence).

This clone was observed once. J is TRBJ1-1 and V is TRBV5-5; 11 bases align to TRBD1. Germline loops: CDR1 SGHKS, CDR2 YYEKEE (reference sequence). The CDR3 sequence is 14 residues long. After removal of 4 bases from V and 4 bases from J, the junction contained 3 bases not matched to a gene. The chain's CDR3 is CASSVGQGGTEAFF. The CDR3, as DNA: TGTGCCAGCAGCGTGGGACAGGGGGGCACTGAAGCTTTCTTT.

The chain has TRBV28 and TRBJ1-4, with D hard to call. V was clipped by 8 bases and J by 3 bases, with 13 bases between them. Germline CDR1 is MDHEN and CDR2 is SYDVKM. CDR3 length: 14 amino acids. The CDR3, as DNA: TGTGCCAGCCGAGACGGAGCCGCTAATGAAAAACTGTTTTTT. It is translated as CASRDGAANEKLFF.

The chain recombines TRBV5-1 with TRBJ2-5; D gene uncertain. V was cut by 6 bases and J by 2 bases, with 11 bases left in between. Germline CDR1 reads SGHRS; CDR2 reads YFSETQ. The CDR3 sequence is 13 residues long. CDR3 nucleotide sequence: TGCGCCAGCACTTCACCTAGACAAGAGACCCAGTACTTC. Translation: CASTSPRQETQYF.

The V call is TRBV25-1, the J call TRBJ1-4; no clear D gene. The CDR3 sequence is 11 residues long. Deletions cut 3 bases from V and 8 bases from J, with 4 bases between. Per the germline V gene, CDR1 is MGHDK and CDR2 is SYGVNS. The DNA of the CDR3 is TGTGCCAGCAGTGATCACGAAAAACTGTTTTTT. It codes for CASSDHEKLFF. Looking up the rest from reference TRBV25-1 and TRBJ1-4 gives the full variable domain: EADIYQTPRYLVIGTGKKITLECSQTMGHDKMYWYQQDPGMELHLIHYSYGVNSTEKGDLSSESTVSRIRTEHFPLTLESARPSHTSQYLCASSDHEKLFFGSGTQLSVL.

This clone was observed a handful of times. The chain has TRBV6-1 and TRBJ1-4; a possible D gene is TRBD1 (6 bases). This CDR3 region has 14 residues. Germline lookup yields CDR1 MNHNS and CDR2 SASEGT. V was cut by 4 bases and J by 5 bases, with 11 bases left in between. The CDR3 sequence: CASSGQVQNEKLFF. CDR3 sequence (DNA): TGTGCCAGCAGTGGACAGGTTCAAAATGAAAAACTGTTTTTT.

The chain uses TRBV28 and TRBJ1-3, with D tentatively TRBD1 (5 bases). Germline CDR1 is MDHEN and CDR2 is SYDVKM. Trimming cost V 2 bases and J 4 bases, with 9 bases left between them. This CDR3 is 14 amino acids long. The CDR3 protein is CASSLGGFGNTIYF. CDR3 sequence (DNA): TGTGCCAGCAGTTTAGGGGGTTTCGGAAACACCATATATTTT.

CDR3 sequence: CASSSGTGGGYEQYF. Here the CDR3 DNA reads TGCGCCAGCAGCTCAGGGACAGGGGGTGGCTACGAGCAGTACTTC. The chain carries TRBV5-1 and TRBJ2-7; TRBD1 agrees at 11 bases. CDR1 is SGHRS, CDR2 YFSETQ, per germline. This CDR3 region has 15 residues. With V trimmed by 3 bases and J by 3 bases, 5 bases remained unmatched. The full variable domain, with the rest looked up from reference TRBV5-1 and TRBJ2-7, is KAGVTQTPRYLIKTRGQQVTLSCSPISGHRSVSWYQQTPGQGLQFLFEYFSETQRNKGNFPGRFSGRQFSNSRSEMNVSTLELGDSALYLCASSSGTGGGYEQYFGPGTRLTVT.

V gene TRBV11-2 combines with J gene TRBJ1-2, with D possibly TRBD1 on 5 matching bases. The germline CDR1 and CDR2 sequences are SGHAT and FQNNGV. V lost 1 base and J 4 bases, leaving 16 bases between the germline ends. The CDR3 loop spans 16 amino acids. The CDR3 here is CASSLVGGVDIYGYTF. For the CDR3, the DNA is TGTGCCAGCAGCTTAGTCGGGGGGGTGGACATCTATGGCTACACCTTC.

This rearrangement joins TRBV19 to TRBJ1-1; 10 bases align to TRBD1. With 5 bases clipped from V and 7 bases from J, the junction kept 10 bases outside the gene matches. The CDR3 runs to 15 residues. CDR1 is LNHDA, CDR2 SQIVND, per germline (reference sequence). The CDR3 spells CASSANPGQGIEAFF. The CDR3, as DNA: TGTGCCAGTAGTGCCAACCCGGGACAGGGGATTGAAGCTTTCTTT.

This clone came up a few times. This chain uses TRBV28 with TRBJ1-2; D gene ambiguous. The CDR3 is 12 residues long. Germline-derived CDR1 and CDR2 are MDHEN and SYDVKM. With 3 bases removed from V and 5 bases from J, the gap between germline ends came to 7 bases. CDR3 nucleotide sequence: TGTGCCAGCAGTTTTGGGGTTTATGGCTACACCTTC. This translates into CASSFGVYGYTF.

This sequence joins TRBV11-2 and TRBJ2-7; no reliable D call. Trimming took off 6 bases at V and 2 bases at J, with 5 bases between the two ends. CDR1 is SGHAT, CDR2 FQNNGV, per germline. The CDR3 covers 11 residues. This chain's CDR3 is CASSTAYEQYF. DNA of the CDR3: TGTGCCAGCAGTACTGCCTACGAGCAGTACTTC.